This T cell receptor beta chain was found in a study of blood T cells in healthy people across ages. A sample-barcoded 5' primer and a J-beta primer mix were used in a second PCR of roughly 7 to 11 cycles. TCRdb itself ran the 5' RACE reads through MiXCR, one entry per CDR3 protein. The sample carries 700,000 to 950,000 distinct CDR3 sequences, more than 45% recorded once. Germline CDR1 and CDR2: DFQATT and SNEGSKA (reference sequence). V was clipped by 0 bases and J by 1 base, with 19 bases between them. This CDR3 has 17 amino acids. What was sequenced was blood. This chain connects TRBV20-1 to TRBJ2-7; TRBD1 is a possible D gene (6 bases). This receptor was identified in a man younger than 40 in good health. The CDR3 region is CSARDLGGQLRSYEQYF. DNA of the CDR3: TGCAGTGCTAGAGATCTCGGAGGACAGCTTCGTTCCTACGAGCAGTACTTC.